Presented here are 24 T cell receptor beta chains from one specimen sequenced in a study of blood T cell repertoires in COVID-19. Measured with immunoSEQ multiplex PCR; TCRdb has only the in-frame clones, and not every one. The sample lists hundreds of thousands of clones, more than 80% occurring once. What was sequenced was peripheral blood. Receptors were obtained from an elderly woman with COVID-19, enrolled during active disease.

The V and J genes are TRBV18 and TRBJ2-7, with TRBD2 matching 14 bases. Germline trimming cut 1 base from V and 7 bases from J; bases unmatched to any gene: 3. The CDR3 totals 15 residues. Germline CDR1 KGHSH, CDR2 LQKENI. CDR3: CASSPRGLAGGEQYF. The CDR3 bases are TGTGCCAGCTCACCACGAGGACTAGCGGGGGGAGAGCAGTACTTC.

The CDR3 is CASSSRAQGNGYTF. The DNA for the CDR3 is TGTGCCAGCAGCTCCCGGGCCCAGGGAAATGGCTACACCTTC. V is TRBV7-9 and J is TRBJ1-2; tentatively, D is TRBD1 (5 bases). This CDR3 has 14 amino acids. V lost 4 bases and J lost 6, with 15 bases in between. CDR1 SEHNR and CDR2 FQNEAQ come from the germline V gene (reference sequence).

This clone was seen once. The chain is built from TRBV30 and TRBJ1-1; possibly TRBD1 for D (5 bases). The V gene lost 2 bases and the J gene lost 9 bases, with 22 bases spanning the gap. Germline V lookup: CDR1 GTSNPN, CDR2 SVGIG (reference sequence). CDR3 length equals 15 residues. The CDR3 protein is CAWSWGGGETSKAFF. DNA of the CDR3: TGTGCCTGGAGTTGGGGAGGAGGGGAGACTTCGAAAGCTTTCTTT.

This chain links TRBV6-2 or TRBV6-3 with TRBJ1-5; TRBD1 is a possible D gene (6 bases). The CDR3 runs 15 residues. Germline values: CDR1 MNHEY, CDR2 SVGEGT. Deletions cut 4 bases from V and 3 bases from J, with 13 bases between. The CDR3 is CASSFTGGHNQPQHF. DNA of the CDR3: TGTGCCAGCAGTTTTACGGGGGGGCACAATCAGCCCCAGCATTTT.

The chain joins TRBV2 to TRBJ1-2; possibly TRBD1 for D (6 bases). Germline V gene sequence: CDR1 SNHLY, CDR2 FYNNEI. Trimming took 3 bases from V and 13 from J, leaving 15 bases between them. This CDR3 region has 12 residues. The CDR3: CASSDRTVLVTF. CDR3 nucleotide sequence: TGTGCCAGCAGTGACCGGACAGTCTTAGTCACCTTC.

The CDR3 DNA reads as TGTGCCACTCGACAGGGGAATTCACCCCTCCACTTT. It translates to CATRQGNSPLHF. The chain carries TRBV10-3 and TRBJ1-6; 8 nucleotides line up with TRBD1. CDR3 size: 12 residues. V shed 10 bases, J shed 7 bases, and the junction held 3 bases outside the gene matches. Germline V gene sequence: CDR1 ENHRY, CDR2 SYGVKD.

The chain couples TRBV29-1 to TRBJ2-5; 7 positions match TRBD1. Germline trimming cut 0 bases from V and 1 base from J; bases unmatched to any gene: 8. Looked up from germline, CDR1 is SQVTM and CDR2 is ANQGSEA. The CDR3 covers 16 residues. CDR3 protein: CSVEDRGTRGQETQYF. The CDR3 DNA reads as TGCAGCGTTGAAGACAGGGGGACCCGAGGCCAAGAGACCCAGTACTTC.

The V and J genes are TRBV4-3 and TRBJ1-1, with D possibly matching TRBD1 (5 bases). Trimming removed 1 base at V and 5 bases at J, with 14 bases between. The CDR3 totals 15 residues. CDR1 and CDR2 from the germline V gene are LGHNA and YSLEER. The chain's CDR3 is CASSQGGGRVTEAFF. Written as DNA, the CDR3 is TGCGCCAGCAGCCAAGGGGGCGGTAGGGTTACTGAAGCTTTCTTT.

The chain recombines TRBV7-9 with TRBJ2-3; 11 bases match TRBD2. CDR1 is SEHNR, CDR2 FQNEAQ, per germline (reference sequence). The CDR3 has 18 amino acids. J was trimmed by 1 base and V by 5 bases; bases with no gene match: 11. The CDR3 sequence: CASSHGTSGLVRTDTQYF. DNA of the CDR3: TGTGCCAGCAGCCACGGGACTAGCGGCCTCGTTCGCACAGATACGCAGTATTTT.

The chain employs TRBV9 and TRBJ1-5, with 8 bases lining up with TRBD1. This CDR3 contains 16 residues. CDR1 is SGDLS and CDR2 is YYNGEE in the germline V gene. The J segment lost 3 bases and the V segment lost 4 bases, leaving 9 bases of the junction unmatched. The CDR3, as DNA: TGTGCCAGCAGCCCAGGACAGGGAGGCTTCAATCAGCCCCAGCATTTT. Translating gives CASSPGQGGFNQPQHF.

J is TRBJ2-6 and V is TRBV7-3; D ambiguous. V was clipped by 6 bases and J by 0 bases, with 3 bases between them. The CDR3 contains 13 residues. Germline loops: CDR1 SGHTA, CDR2 FQGTGA. CDR3 amino acids: CASRASGANVLTF. CDR3 sequence (DNA): TGTGCCAGCAGAGCCTCTGGGGCCAACGTCCTGACTTTC.

The rearrangement uses TRBV2 and TRBJ1-6, with D unresolved. CDR1 is SNHLY and CDR2 is FYNNEI in the germline V gene. The CDR3 contains 14 residues. Trimming stripped 6 bases from V and 14 bases from J, with 20 bases between. CDR3 sequence reads: CASRGRTLISALHF. CDR3 bases: TGTGCCAGCAGGGGAAGGACTTTAATTTCGGCCCTCCACTTT.

V and J are TRBV10-3 and TRBJ1-1; D gene uncertain. This CDR3 is built from 13 residues. Trimming cost V 5 bases and J 3 bases, with 10 bases left between them. Germline V CDR1 and CDR2: ENHRY, SYGVKD. The CDR3 region is CAISPGGDTEAFF. The CDR3 coding sequence is TGTGCCATCAGTCCAGGAGGAGACACTGAAGCTTTCTTT.

V and J are TRBV30 and TRBJ2-2, with TRBD1 matching over 11 bases. J was trimmed by 6 bases and V by 2 bases; bases with no gene match: 8. Germline values: CDR1 GTSNPN, CDR2 SVGIG (reference sequence). The CDR3 is made up of 16 amino acids. CDR3 in DNA: TGTGCCTGGAGTCCCGGCCGGGGACAGGGGGCCGGGGAGCTGTTTTTT. Translating it yields CAWSPGRGQGAGELFF.

This clone turned up a few times. This sequence joins TRBV4-2 and TRBJ2-5, with D possibly being TRBD1 (6 bases). Between the trimmed V and J ends, which lost 4 bases and 5 bases, there was a span of 14 bases. Germline V gene data show CDR1 as LGHNA and CDR2 as YNFKEQ. The CDR3 is 14 residues long. The CDR3, as DNA: TGTGCCAGCAGCCTACAACAGGGAATGGAGACCCAGTACTTC. Its protein is CASSLQQGMETQYF.

The chain is built from TRBV6-6 and TRBJ1-5, with D tentatively TRBD1 (6 bases). The germline V gene encodes CDR1 MNHNY and CDR2 SVGAGI (reference sequence). CDR3 length equals 13 residues. The ends were cut back, 2 bases at V and 7 bases at J, with 9 bases in the middle. CDR3: CASSYDRSQPQHF. DNA of the CDR3: TGTGCCAGCAGTTACGACAGGTCCCAGCCCCAGCATTTT.

By frequency in the sample, this clone is medium-sized. The chain has TRBV6-2 or TRBV6-3 and TRBJ2-7; 14 bases are a match to TRBD2. The V segment lost 4 bases and the J segment 6 bases; nucleotides outside the gene matches: 8. Germline V lookup: CDR1 MNHEY, CDR2 SVGEGT. The CDR3 is 16 residues long. The CDR3 loop is CASSSRGTSGSREQYF. The CDR3 nucleotides are TGTGCCAGCAGTTCAAGAGGGACTAGCGGGAGTCGCGAGCAGTACTTC.

J is TRBJ2-7 and V is TRBV6-6, with 9 bases that match TRBD1. CDR1 MNHNY and CDR2 SVGAGI come from the germline V gene (reference sequence). The J segment lost 6 bases and the V segment lost 7 bases, leaving 4 bases of the junction unmatched. This CDR3 contains 12 residues. This chain's CDR3 is CASNPTGGEQYF. DNA of the CDR3: TGTGCCAGCAACCCGACAGGGGGCGAGCAGTACTTC.

The V gene is TRBV5-6, the J gene TRBJ2-1, with D possibly TRBD2 on 5 matching bases. The V end was cut by 0 bases, the J end by 1 base, with 8 bases between. Germline-derived CDR1 and CDR2 are SGHDT and YYEEEE. The CDR3 covers 15 residues. The CDR3 sequence is CASSLATGSYNEQFF. Here the CDR3 DNA reads TGTGCCAGCAGCTTGGCCACGGGGTCCTACAATGAGCAGTTCTTC.

The rearrangement joins TRBV19 to TRBJ2-7; the D gene is possibly TRBD2 (6 bases). The CDR3 length is 13 residues. Germline CDR1 and CDR2: LNHDA and SQIVND (reference sequence). V lost 3 bases, J lost 2 bases, and 8 bases lay in between. The CDR3 is CASSIGTPYEQYF. In DNA, the CDR3 is TGTGCCAGTAGTATCGGGACTCCCTACGAGCAGTACTTC.

The chain carries TRBV27 and TRBJ1-2, with 11 bases aligning to TRBD1. Unmatched junction bases numbered 10, after V lost 6 bases and J lost 4 bases. There are 16 residues in the CDR3. Germline CDR1 and CDR2: MNHEY and SMNVEV (reference sequence). CDR3 sequence reads: CASSRDRGGRGYGYTF. CDR3 coding DNA: TGTGCCAGCAGCCGGGACAGGGGGGGTCGTGGCTATGGCTACACCTTC.

V usage is TRBV12-5 and J usage is TRBJ1-5; 8 bases are a match to TRBD1. Trimming cost V 3 bases and J 10 bases; bases outside gene matches: 5. The germline gives CDR1 LGHNT, CDR2 FRNRAP. The CDR3 is 13 residues long. CDR3 in DNA: TGTGCTAGTGGTTTCAGGGGGCAAGGCCCCCAGCATTTT. Its protein is CASGFRGQGPQHF.

The rearrangement links TRBV30 to TRBJ1-6; a weak D match, TRBD1 (6 bases). The CDR3 has 16 residues. CDR1 and CDR2 from the germline V gene are GTSNPN and SVGIG (reference sequence). Trimming stripped 8 bases from V and 0 bases from J, with 17 bases between. In nucleotides, the CDR3 is TGTGCCAGCGGGACACTTCGCAGCTCCTATAATTCACCCCTCCACTTT. Residues: CASGTLRSSYNSPLHF.

The gene calls are TRBV24-1 and TRBJ2-1; D might be TRBD1 (5 bases). Trimming cost V 10 bases and J 4 bases, with 13 bases left between them. The germline V gene encodes CDR1 KGHDR and CDR2 SFDVKD. CDR3 length: 13 amino acids. This CDR3 reads CATGLGPYNEQFF. The CDR3 DNA sequence: TGTGCCACGGGGCTAGGGCCTTACAATGAGCAGTTCTTC.